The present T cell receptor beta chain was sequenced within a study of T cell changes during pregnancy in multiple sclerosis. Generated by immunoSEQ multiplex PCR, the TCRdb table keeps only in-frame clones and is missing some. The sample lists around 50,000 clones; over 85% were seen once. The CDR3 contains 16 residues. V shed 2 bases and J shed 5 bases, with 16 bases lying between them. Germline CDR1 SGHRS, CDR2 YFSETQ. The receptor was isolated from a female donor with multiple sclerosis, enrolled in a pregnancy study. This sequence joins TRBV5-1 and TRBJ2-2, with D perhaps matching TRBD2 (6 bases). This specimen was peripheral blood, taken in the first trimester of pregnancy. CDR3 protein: CASSFRQAAGTGELFF. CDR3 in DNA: TGCGCCAGCAGCTTCCGGCAGGCGGCGGGAACCGGGGAGCTGTTTTTT.